This entry concerns a single T cell receptor (beta chain). The data derive from a study of technical replicates of blood from a handful of donors. The V gene's germline CDR1 is MDHEN and CDR2 SYDVKM. The CDR3 has 14 amino acids. The V segment lost 5 bases and the J segment 3 bases; nucleotides outside the gene matches: 5. Assay: immunoSEQ multiplex PCR; the TCRdb copy retains only in-frame clones and omits some. The sample gives about 84,000 clones, around 97% of which show up once; 0.15% to 0.2% is in the top ten. The sequence derives from a human donor in good health. Sequencing was carried out using T cells isolated from PBMCs. V is TRBV28 and J is TRBJ2-7; 9 bases fit TRBD2. The CDR3: CASSRRLADYEQYF. For the CDR3, the DNA is TGTGCCAGCAGTCGACGACTAGCGGACTACGAGCAGTACTTC.